This TCR beta chain was sequenced in a study of blood T cell repertoires in COVID-19. Study-level information: From T cells, B-cell-depleted T cells, or PBMCs came the material, which was cDNA or gDNA.

Germline V lookup: CDR1 SGHTA, CDR2 FQGNSA. This CDR3 contains 16 residues. J was trimmed by 5 bases and V by 3 bases; bases with no gene match: 11. Clones were sequenced by immunoSEQ multiplex PCR, and TCRdb holds only the in-frame ones, with some missing. The table lists roughly 170,000 clones, 88% of them singletons. This receptor was obtained from a man aged 55 to 70 with acute or convalescent COVID-19. Material for sequencing was peripheral blood. The rearrangement uses TRBV7-2 and TRBJ2-3; 7 bases are a match to TRBD2. The CDR3 nucleotides read TGTGCCAGCAGCTTTACTAGCGCGTTCCGCGGAGATACGCAGTATTTT. Translation gives CASSFTSAFRGDTQYF.